This passage covers 5 T cell receptor beta chains from one sample sequenced in a study of shared clonotypes between healthy human individuals. Clones were sequenced by immunoSEQ multiplex PCR, and TCRdb holds only the in-frame ones, with some missing. Of some 980,000 clones listed, over 60% were seen once; the top ten hold nearly 1.5%. Sequencing was carried out using memory CD4+ T cells sorted from blood. The subset here: CD45RA-negative fraction. Receptors were obtained from a man between 18 and 29 years old in good health.

The J gene is TRBJ2-7, the V gene TRBV18, with D unresolved. This CDR3 is built from 13 residues. The germline gives CDR1 KGHSH, CDR2 LQKENI. V was cut by 0 bases and J by 5 bases, with 8 bases left in between. CDR3 loop: CASSPPLRNEQYF. The CDR3 nucleotides are TGTGCCAGCTCACCACCGCTAAGGAACGAGCAGTACTTC. Supplemented by reference TRBV18 and TRBJ2-7, the full variable domain reads NAGVMQNPRHLVRRRGQEARLRCSPMKGHSHVYWYRQLPEEGLKFMVYLQKENIIDESGMPKERFSAEFPKEGPSILRIQQVVRGDSAAYFCASSPPLRNEQYFGPGTRLTVT.

This chain links TRBV6-5 with TRBJ1-1, with D unclear. Trimming left V 0 bases short and J 5 bases short, with 10 bases between. This CDR3 comprises 14 residues. Germline V gene sequence: CDR1 MNHEY, CDR2 SVGAGI. The CDR3 region is CASSYSPAQTEAFF. CDR3 bases: TGTGCCAGCAGTTACTCACCAGCACAGACTGAAGCTTTCTTT.

The chain employs TRBV9 and TRBJ1-2; 8 bases match TRBD1. Germline lookup yields CDR1 SGDLS and CDR2 YYNGEE. The junction had 11 bases not matched to a gene; V was cut back by 3 bases and J by 4 bases. The CDR3 spans 16 residues. The CDR3 protein is CASSGVNRGLGYGYTF. The CDR3, as DNA: TGTGCCAGCAGCGGAGTGAACAGGGGGTTGGGCTATGGCTACACCTTC. The complete variable domain, with remaining parts taken from reference TRBV9 and TRBJ1-2, reads DSGVTQTPKHLITATGQRVTLRCSPRSGDLSVYWYQQSLDQGLQFLIQYYNGEERAKGNILERFSAQQFPDLHSELNLSSLELGDSALYFCASSGVNRGLGYGYTFGSGTRLTVV.

This chain links TRBV27 with TRBJ1-5; 7 bases match TRBD1. The ends lost 5 bases at V and 4 bases at J; junction bases unmatched: 14. CDR3 length: 17 residues. From germline, CDR1 is MNHEY and CDR2 SMNVEV (reference sequence). The CDR3 spells CASSPRQGIGPNQPQHF. The DNA for the CDR3 is TGTGCCAGCAGTCCCCGACAGGGCATCGGTCCAAATCAGCCCCAGCATTTT.

V and J are TRBV28 and TRBJ2-2; TRBD2 is a possible D gene (6 bases). The CDR3 is made up of 15 amino acids. CDR1 is MDHEN and CDR2 is SYDVKM in the germline V gene. The V end lost 0 bases, the J end lost 2 bases, and 7 bases lay between the germline ends. Here the CDR3 reads CASSLWGGNTGELFF. CDR3 nucleotides: TGTGCCAGCAGTTTATGGGGGGGTAACACCGGGGAGCTGTTTTTT.